This T cell receptor (beta chain) was found in a study of T cell changes during pregnancy in multiple sclerosis. CDR1 and CDR2 (germline): SGHNT, YYREEE (reference sequence). The CDR3 length is 15 residues. V was cut by 6 bases and J by 5 bases, with 18 bases left in between. Data came from immunoSEQ multiplex PCR; TCRdb stores just in-frame clones and leaves some out. The profile shows about 35,000 clones, roughly 90% of them singletons. This material consisted of CD4+ T cells from peripheral blood mononuclear cells, taken after pregnancy. The origin of this receptor is a female donor in good health, enrolled as a control in a pregnancy study. V usage is TRBV5-4 and J usage is TRBJ2-1; D may be TRBD1 (5 bases). CDR3 region: CASNSFQGIHNEQFF. In DNA form, the CDR3 reads TGTGCCAGCAACTCGTTTCAGGGTATTCACAATGAGCAGTTCTTC.